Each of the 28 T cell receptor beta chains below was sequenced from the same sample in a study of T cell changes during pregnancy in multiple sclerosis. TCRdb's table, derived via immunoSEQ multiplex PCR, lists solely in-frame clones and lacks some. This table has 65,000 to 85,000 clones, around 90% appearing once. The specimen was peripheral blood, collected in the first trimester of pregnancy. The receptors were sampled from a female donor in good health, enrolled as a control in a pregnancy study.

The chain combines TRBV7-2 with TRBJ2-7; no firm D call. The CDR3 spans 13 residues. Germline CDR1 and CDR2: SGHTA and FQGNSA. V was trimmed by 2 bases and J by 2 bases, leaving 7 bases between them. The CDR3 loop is CASSLTSTYEQYF. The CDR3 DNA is TGTGCCAGCAGCTTAACGAGTACCTACGAGCAGTACTTC.

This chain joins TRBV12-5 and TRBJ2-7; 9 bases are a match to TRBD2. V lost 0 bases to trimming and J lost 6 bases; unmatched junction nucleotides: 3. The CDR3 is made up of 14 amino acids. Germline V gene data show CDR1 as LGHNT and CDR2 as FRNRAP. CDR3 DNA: TGTGCTAGTGGTTTGGTGGGACTAGCAGGCGAGCAGTACTTC. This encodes CASGLVGLAGEQYF.

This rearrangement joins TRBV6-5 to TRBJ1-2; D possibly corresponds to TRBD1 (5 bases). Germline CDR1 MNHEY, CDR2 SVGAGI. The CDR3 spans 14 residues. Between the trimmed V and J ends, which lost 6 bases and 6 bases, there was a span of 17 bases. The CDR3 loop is CASSYGGASDGYTF. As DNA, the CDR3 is TGTGCCAGCAGCTACGGCGGGGCCAGTGATGGCTACACCTTC.

The CDR3 sequence is CASSLKGAGYNSPLHF. DNA for the CDR3: TGTGCCAGCAGCTTAAAAGGGGCCGGATATAATTCACCCCTCCACTTT. This chain joins TRBV7-9 and TRBJ1-6; weak D call: TRBD1 (5 bases). The germline V gene encodes CDR1 SEHNR and CDR2 FQNEAQ (reference sequence). Trimming shortened V by 2 bases and J by 4 bases, and 12 bases separated the two germline ends. This CDR3 comprises 16 residues.

For the CDR3, the DNA is TGCGCCAGCAGCCAAGATAGCTTGAGGCTGTTTTTT. Residues: CASSQDSLRLFF. The V gene is TRBV4-3, the J gene TRBJ2-2; no firm D call. Germline V gene lookup returns CDR1 LGHNA and CDR2 YSLEER. Trimming left V 0 bases short and J 13 bases short, with 9 bases between. The CDR3 sequence is 12 residues long.

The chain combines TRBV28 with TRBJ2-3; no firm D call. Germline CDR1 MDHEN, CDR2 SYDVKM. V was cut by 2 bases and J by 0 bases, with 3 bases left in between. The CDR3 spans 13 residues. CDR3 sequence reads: CASSLLSTDTQYF. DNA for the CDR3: TGTGCCAGCAGTTTACTAAGCACAGATACGCAGTATTTT. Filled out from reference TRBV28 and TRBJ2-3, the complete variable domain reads DVKVTQSSRYLVKRTGEKVFLECVQDMDHENMFWYRQDPGLGLRLIYFSYDVKMKEKGDIPEGYSVSREKKERFSLILESASTNQTSMYLCASSLLSTDTQYFGPGTRLTVL.

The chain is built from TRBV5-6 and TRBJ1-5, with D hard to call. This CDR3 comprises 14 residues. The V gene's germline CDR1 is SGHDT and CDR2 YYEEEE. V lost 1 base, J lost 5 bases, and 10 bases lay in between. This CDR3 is CASSLRGLDQPQHF. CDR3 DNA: TGTGCCAGCAGCTTGCGAGGCTTGGATCAGCCCCAGCATTTT.

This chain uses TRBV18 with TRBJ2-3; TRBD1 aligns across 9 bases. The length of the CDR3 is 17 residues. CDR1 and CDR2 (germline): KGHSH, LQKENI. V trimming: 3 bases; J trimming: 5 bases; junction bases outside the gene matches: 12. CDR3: CASSPSRGTGSRDTQYF. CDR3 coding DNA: TGTGCCAGCTCACCTTCCCGAGGGACAGGGTCCCGAGATACGCAGTATTTT.

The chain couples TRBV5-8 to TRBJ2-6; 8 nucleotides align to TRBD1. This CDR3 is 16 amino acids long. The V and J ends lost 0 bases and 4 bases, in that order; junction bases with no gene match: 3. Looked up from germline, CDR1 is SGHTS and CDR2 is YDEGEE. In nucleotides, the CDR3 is TGTGCCAGCAGCTTGGCAGGGGGCCCAGGGGCCAACGTCCTGACTTTC. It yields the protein CASSLAGGPGANVLTF.

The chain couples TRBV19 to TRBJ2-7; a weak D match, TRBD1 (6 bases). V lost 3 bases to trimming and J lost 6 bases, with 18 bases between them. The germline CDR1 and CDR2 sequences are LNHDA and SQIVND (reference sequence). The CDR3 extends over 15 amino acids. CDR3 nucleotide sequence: TGTGCCAGTAGTATCACGGGACAAGGCTTCTCCGAGCAGTACTTC. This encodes CASSITGQGFSEQYF.

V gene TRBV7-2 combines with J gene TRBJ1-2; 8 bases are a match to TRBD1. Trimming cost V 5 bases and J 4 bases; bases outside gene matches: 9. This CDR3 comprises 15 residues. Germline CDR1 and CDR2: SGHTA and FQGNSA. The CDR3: CASSPGQEFFYGYTF. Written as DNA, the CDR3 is TGTGCCAGCAGCCCGGGACAGGAGTTTTTCTATGGCTACACCTTC.

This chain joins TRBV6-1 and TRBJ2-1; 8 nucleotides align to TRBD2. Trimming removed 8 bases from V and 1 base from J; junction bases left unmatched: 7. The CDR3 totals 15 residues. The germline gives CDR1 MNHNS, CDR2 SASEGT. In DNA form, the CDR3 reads TGTGCCAGCGAGGTGCGGGGGGCATCCTACAATGAGCAGTTCTTC. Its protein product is CASEVRGASYNEQFF.

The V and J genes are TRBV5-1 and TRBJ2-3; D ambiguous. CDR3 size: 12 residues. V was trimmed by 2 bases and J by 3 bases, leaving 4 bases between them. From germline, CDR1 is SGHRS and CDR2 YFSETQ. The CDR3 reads CASSFPTDTQYF. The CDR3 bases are TGCGCCAGCAGCTTCCCGACAGATACGCAGTATTTT.

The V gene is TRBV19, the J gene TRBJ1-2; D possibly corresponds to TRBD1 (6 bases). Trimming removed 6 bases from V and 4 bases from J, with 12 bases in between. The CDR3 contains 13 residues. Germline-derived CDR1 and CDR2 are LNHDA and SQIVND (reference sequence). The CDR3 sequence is CASREQGGYGYTF. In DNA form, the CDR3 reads TGTGCCAGTAGGGAACAGGGTGGCTATGGCTACACCTTC.

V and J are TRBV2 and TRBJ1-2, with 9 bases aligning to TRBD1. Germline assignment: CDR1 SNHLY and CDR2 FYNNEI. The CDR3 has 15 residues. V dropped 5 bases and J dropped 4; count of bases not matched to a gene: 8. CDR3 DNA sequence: TGTGCCAGCAGTCCAAGGACAGGGGACGGCTATGGCTACACCTTC. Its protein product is CASSPRTGDGYGYTF.

In nucleotides, the CDR3 is TGTGCCAGCAGTGCCACACCGGGACAGGGTAAAGAGACCCAGTACTTC. Protein product: CASSATPGQGKETQYF. The V gene is TRBV6-4, the J gene TRBJ2-5; the match to TRBD1 covers 9 bases. Germline V CDR1 and CDR2: MRHNA, SNTAGT. Losses at the gene ends were 4 bases for V and 3 bases for J; bases not matched to a gene: 9. The CDR3 spans 16 residues.

CDR3 nucleotides: TGCGCCAGCAGTCTCGGGGGGCCGGAGACAGATACGCAGTATTTT. Amino acids: CASSLGGPETDTQYF. The rearrangement uses TRBV5-1 and TRBJ2-3; TRBD2 is a possible D gene (7 bases). The germline V and J ends were trimmed by 5 bases and 3 bases, with 16 bases remaining between them. The V gene's germline CDR1 is SGHRS and CDR2 YFSETQ. This CDR3 has 15 amino acids.

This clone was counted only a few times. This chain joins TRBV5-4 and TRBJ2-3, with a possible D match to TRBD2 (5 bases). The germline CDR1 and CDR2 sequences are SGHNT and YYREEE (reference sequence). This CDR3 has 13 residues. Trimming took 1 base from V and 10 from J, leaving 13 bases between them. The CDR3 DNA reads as TGTGCCAGCAGCTTGAAAAACGAGGGATCGCAGTATTTT. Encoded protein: CASSLKNEGSQYF.

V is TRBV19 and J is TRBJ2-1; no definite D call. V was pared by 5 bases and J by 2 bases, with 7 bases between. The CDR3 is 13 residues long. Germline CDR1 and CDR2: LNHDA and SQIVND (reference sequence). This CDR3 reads CASSSFPYNEQFF. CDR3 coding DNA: TGTGCCAGTAGTTCTTTTCCCTACAATGAGCAGTTCTTC.

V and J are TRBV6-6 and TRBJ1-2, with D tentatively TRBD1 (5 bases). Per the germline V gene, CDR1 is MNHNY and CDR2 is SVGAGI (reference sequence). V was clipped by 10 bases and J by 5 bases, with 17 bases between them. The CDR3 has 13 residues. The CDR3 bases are TGTGCCATCGGAGGGGAAAGCTTATATGGCTACACCTTC. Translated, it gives CAIGGESLYGYTF.

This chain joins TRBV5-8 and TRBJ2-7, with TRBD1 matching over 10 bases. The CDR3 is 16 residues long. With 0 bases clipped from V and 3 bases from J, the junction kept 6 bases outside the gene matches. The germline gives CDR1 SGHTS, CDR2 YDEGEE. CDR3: CASSLGGTGDGYEQYF. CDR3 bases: TGTGCCAGCAGCTTGGGCGGGACAGGGGATGGCTACGAGCAGTACTTC.

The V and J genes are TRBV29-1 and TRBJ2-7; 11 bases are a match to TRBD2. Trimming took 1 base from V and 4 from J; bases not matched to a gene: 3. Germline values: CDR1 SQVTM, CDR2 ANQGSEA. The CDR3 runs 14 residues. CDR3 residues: CSVEALAGGYEQYF. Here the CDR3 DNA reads TGCAGCGTTGAAGCCCTAGCGGGAGGATACGAGCAGTACTTC.

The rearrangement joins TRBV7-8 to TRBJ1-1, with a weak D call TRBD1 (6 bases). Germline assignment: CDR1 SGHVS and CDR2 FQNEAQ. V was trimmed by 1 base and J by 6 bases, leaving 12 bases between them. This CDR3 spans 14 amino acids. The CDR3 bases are TGTGCCAGCAGCTTAGAGTCGGGGGGCCCTGAAGCTTTCTTT. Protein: CASSLESGGPEAFF.

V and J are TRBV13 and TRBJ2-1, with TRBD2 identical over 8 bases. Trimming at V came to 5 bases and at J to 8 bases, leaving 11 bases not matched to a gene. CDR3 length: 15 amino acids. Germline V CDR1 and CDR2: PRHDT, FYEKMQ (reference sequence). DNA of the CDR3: TGTGCCAGCAGCACCAGCGGGAGCAGTGGGGATGAGCAGTTCTTC. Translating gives CASSTSGSSGDEQFF.

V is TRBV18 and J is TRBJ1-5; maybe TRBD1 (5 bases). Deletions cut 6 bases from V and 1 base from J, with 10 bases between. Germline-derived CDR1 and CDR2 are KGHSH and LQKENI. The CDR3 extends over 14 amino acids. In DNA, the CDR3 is TGTGCCAGCTCGAGCAGGGTGAGCAATCAGCCCCAGCATTTT. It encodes CASSSRVSNQPQHF.

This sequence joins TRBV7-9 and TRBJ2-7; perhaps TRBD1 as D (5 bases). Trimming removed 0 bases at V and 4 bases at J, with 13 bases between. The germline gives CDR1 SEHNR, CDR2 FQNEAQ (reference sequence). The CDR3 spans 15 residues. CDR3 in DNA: TGTGCCAGCAGCTTAGCATCCGCAGGGTCTTACGAGCAGTACTTC. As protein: CASSLASAGSYEQYF.

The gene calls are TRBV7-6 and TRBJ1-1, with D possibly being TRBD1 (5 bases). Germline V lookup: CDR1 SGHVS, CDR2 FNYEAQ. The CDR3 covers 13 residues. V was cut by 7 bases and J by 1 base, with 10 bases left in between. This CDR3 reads CASMMGQNTEAFF. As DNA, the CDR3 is TGTGCCAGCATGATGGGGCAGAACACTGAAGCTTTCTTT.

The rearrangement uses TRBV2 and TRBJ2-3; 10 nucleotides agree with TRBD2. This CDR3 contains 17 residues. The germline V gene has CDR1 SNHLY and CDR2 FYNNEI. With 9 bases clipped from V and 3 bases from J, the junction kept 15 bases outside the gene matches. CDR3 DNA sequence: TGTGCCAGGACTAGGGTCGCTAGCGGGAGTAGGACAGATACGCAGTATTTT. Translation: CARTRVASGSRTDTQYF. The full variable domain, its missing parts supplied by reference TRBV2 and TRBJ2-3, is EPEVTQTPSHQVTQMGQEVILRCVPISNHLYFYWYRQILGQKVEFLVSFYNNEISEKSEIFDDQFSVERPDGSNFTLKIRSTKLEDSAMYFCARTRVASGSRTDTQYFGPGTRLTVL.